This TCR beta chain is drawn from a study of siplizumab effects on memory and regulatory T cells. Study findings and constraints: Naive T cells appeared more diverse than memory cells and seemed to be major alloresponse contributors. With siplizumab, Treg-derived clones averaged about 69% of mappable alloreactive CD4+ clones, versus approximately 29% in controls.

A note on this clone: Its antigen is unknown.

Some clones are missing from TCRdb's copy, which holds only in-frame ones; the method was immunoSEQ multiplex PCR. The sample records 45,000 to 60,000 clones, roughly nine tenths being singletons. The V end was cut by 4 bases, the J end by 4 bases, with 11 bases between. From germline, CDR1 is MNHNS and CDR2 SASEGT. The CDR3 runs to 14 residues. Unstimulated naive, memory, effector memory and TEMRA subsets were also sequenced, drawn from a few donor pairs. The gene calls are TRBV6-1 and TRBJ2-1; D gene uncertain. The TCR was taken from a human donor in good health. The source material was naive CD8+ T cells sorted from blood. Here the CDR3 reads CASSVEGSYNEQFF. DNA for the CDR3: TGTGCCAGCAGTGTCGAAGGCAGTTACAATGAGCAGTTCTTC.